These 20 T cell receptor beta chains were all obtained from the same sample, sequenced in a study of tumor-infiltrating lymphocytes in primary liver carcinoma. Total RNA amounting to around 450 ng was the source from which TCR beta cDNA was made with a constant-region primer. Three nested multiplex PCR rounds, a slightly modified ARM-PCR method, built the TCR beta libraries. Rounds one and two of PCR, each of around 11 cycles, were primed with TRBV1-TRBV30 forward primers and a C-beta reverse primer. TCRdb called the multiplex PCR reads again in MiXCR, with one record for every CDR3 protein. This table has 300,000 to 350,000 distinct CDR3 sequences, roughly 61% appearing once. The source of the blood RNA was unsorted whole blood, and germline DNA was extracted as well. Sequencing was done on a sample of peripheral blood. The receptors shown here come from a middle-aged man with primary liver carcinoma and hepatitis B virus infection.

This clonotype turned up a few times. V usage is TRBV6-1 and J usage is TRBJ2-7; 10 bases match TRBD1. The length of the CDR3 is 16 residues. With V trimmed by 5 bases and J by 5 bases, 12 bases remained unmatched. Per germline, CDR1 MNHNS and CDR2 SASEGT. The CDR3, as DNA: TGTGCCAGCAGTCACCAACACGGCGGACAGGGGGACGAGCAGTACTTC. Translated: CASSHQHGGQGDEQYF.

To note about this clonotype: Given a much more abundant clone one base away, this may be a read error. The chain has TRBV6-5 and TRBJ2-6, with D tentatively TRBD1 (5 bases). The CDR3 has 15 amino acids. CDR1 MNHEY and CDR2 SVGAGI come from the germline V gene. For the CDR3, the DNA is TGTGCCAGCAGCCCAAGGGTGGCTGGGGCCAACGTCCCGACTTTC. As protein: CASSPRVAGANVPTF.

Of note for this clonotype: One end of the junction fails to match germline, which may point to a read error. This chain uses TRBV29-1 with TRBJ2-2; TRBD2 matches at 7 bases. Germline V CDR1 and CDR2: SQVTM, ANQGSEA. This CDR3 spans 15 amino acids. The DNA of the CDR3 is TGCAGCATTGAAGACGCCGCGGGAGCCCCCGGGGAGCTGTTTTTT. Translated: CSIEDAAGAPGELFF.

About this clonotype itself: Possible read error: a much larger clone is one base away. V usage is TRBV6-5 and J usage is TRBJ2-1; D ambiguous. CDR3 length: 16 amino acids. Germline assignment: CDR1 MNHEY and CDR2 SVGAGI. The V and J ends lost 1 base and 0 bases respectively, with 10 bases between them. The CDR3 coding sequence is TGTGCCAGCAGTTACTTGTCGATAGGCTCCTACAATGAGCAGTTCTTC. Translated: CASSYLSIGSYNEQFF.

The J gene is TRBJ2-1, the V gene TRBV5-6; tentatively, D is TRBD2 (5 bases). The germline V gene has CDR1 SGHDT and CDR2 YYEEEE. This CDR3 is 15 amino acids long. Trimming stripped 4 bases from V and 1 base from J, with 12 bases between. CDR3 protein: CASSGLERSYNEQFF. In DNA form, the CDR3 reads TGTGCCAGCAGCGGGTTAGAGCGGTCCTACAATGAGCAGTTCTTC.

The chain is built from TRBV7-9 and TRBJ2-4, with unresolved D. The CDR3 is 15 amino acids. CDR1 is SEHNR and CDR2 is FQNEAQ in the germline V gene (reference sequence). V lost 2 bases and J lost 3, with 11 bases in between. CDR3 region: CASSLSADLKNIQYF. In nucleotides, the CDR3 is TGTGCCAGCAGCTTATCCGCTGACCTCAAAAACATTCAGTACTTC.

This clonotype was recorded at least ten times. This rearrangement joins TRBV12-3 or TRBV12-4 to TRBJ2-7; possibly TRBD2 for D (6 bases). The CDR3 is made up of 15 amino acids. The ends were cut back, 3 bases at V and 6 bases at J, with 18 bases in the middle. The CDR3 DNA reads TGTGCCAGCAGTTTCCTCCTAGGAGGGGCAGTCGAGCAGTACTTC. This sequence encodes CASSFLLGGAVEQYF.

Worth noting for this clonotype: As the CDR3 is not closed by the conserved phenylalanine or tryptophan, this likely results from a read error. The chain joins TRBV5-1 to TRBJ1-2; the D is unclear. Per the germline V gene, CDR1 is SGHRS and CDR2 is YFSETQ. The CDR3 contains 14 residues. Trimming stripped 0 bases from V and 5 bases from J, with 11 bases between. This CDR3 reads CASSLEAVTYGYTI. As DNA, the CDR3 is TGCGCCAGCAGCTTGGAGGCGGTAACTTATGGCTACACCATC.

V gene TRBV5-5 combines with J gene TRBJ2-7; D is uncertain. V shed 0 bases and J shed 4 bases, with 14 bases lying between them. The CDR3 spans 15 residues. Germline values: CDR1 SGHKS, CDR2 YYEKEE (reference sequence). The CDR3 here is CASSLVREALYEQYF. The CDR3 nucleotides are TGTGCCAGCAGCTTGGTTAGAGAGGCATTGTACGAGCAGTACTTC. Supplemented by reference TRBV5-5 and TRBJ2-7, the full variable domain reads DAGVTQSPTHLIKTRGQQVTLRCSPISGHKSVSWYQQVLGQGPQFIFQYYEKEERGRGNFPDRFSARQFPNYSSELNVNALLLGDSALYLCASSLVREALYEQYFGPGTRLTVT.

This clonotype has at least ten counts. The chain couples TRBV29-1 to TRBJ2-5; D possibly corresponds to TRBD2 (6 bases). The CDR3 is made up of 14 amino acids. Germline CDR1 is SQVTM and CDR2 is ANQGSEA. Trimming stripped 4 bases from V and 5 bases from J, with 17 bases between. The CDR3 bases are TGCAGCGTTGGGGGAAAGGGGAGGCGTGAGACCCAGTACTTC. This gives the protein CSVGGKGRRETQYF.

At least ten counts were recorded for this clonotype. The CDR3 DNA follows: TGTGCCAGCAGCTTATCCGTTAACTATGAGCAGTTCTTC. Its protein is CASSLSVNYEQFF. The V and J genes are TRBV7-9 and TRBJ2-1; D is uncertain. Trimming shortened V by 2 bases and J by 8 bases, and 10 bases separated the two germline ends. The CDR3 length is 13 residues. The germline gives CDR1 SEHNR, CDR2 FQNEAQ (reference sequence).

Of note for this clonotype: A much larger clone lies a single base off, so this may be a read error. CDR3 bases: TGTGCCAGCGGTTACGTACAGGGGCGGATCGCACAAGAGACCCAGTACTTC. Protein sequence: CASGYVQGRIAQETQYF. The V and J genes are TRBV6-2 or TRBV6-3 and TRBJ2-5; TRBD1 matches 7 bases. CDR3 size: 17 residues. CDR1 is MNHEY, CDR2 SVGEGT, per germline.

CDR3: CASSFGDRAEAQYF. In DNA form, the CDR3 reads TGCGCCAGCAGCTTCGGGGACAGGGCTGAAGCCCAGTACTTC. The rearrangement uses TRBV5-1 and TRBJ2-5, with TRBD1 matching over 9 bases. V lost 2 bases and J lost 9; bases outside the gene matches: 8. The CDR3 is 14 residues long. The germline gives CDR1 SGHRS, CDR2 YFSETQ.

As to this clonotype: This clone may be a read error of a much larger clone one base away. V and J are TRBV12-3 or TRBV12-4 and TRBJ1-3; no clear D. This CDR3 comprises 15 residues. V lost 6 bases and J lost 0, with 12 bases in between. The CDR3 DNA follows: TGTGCCAGCAGACCTCTAAGGTTCTCTGGAAACACCATATATTTT. Translating it yields CASRPLRFSGNTIYF.

Worth noting for this clonotype: This may come from a read error, since a much larger clone is one base off. The chain has TRBV6-5 and TRBJ2-1; D gene uncertain. Trimming removed 4 bases from V and 10 bases from J, with 8 bases in between. This CDR3 has 11 amino acids. CDR1 is MNHEY and CDR2 is SVGAGI in the germline V gene. The DNA of the CDR3 is TGTGCCAGCAGTTTTAGATTAGAGCAGTTCTTC. Translating it yields CASSFRLEQFF.

This clonotype has at least ten counts. This chain links TRBV11-2 with TRBJ2-1; 14 nucleotides align to TRBD2. V was clipped by 7 bases and J by 8 bases; unmatched bases: 7. Germline assignment: CDR1 SGHAT and CDR2 FQNNGV. This CDR3 contains 15 residues. Here the CDR3 reads CASTEGTSGSYEQFF. CDR3 nucleotides: TGTGCCAGCACCGAAGGGACTAGCGGGAGCTATGAGCAGTTCTTC.

V gene TRBV13 combines with J gene TRBJ2-7, with a weak D call TRBD1 (6 bases). V gave up 3 bases and J gave up 6 bases, with 18 bases separating them. Germline CDR1 reads PRHDT; CDR2 reads FYEKMQ (reference sequence). The CDR3 spans 15 residues. As DNA, the CDR3 is TGTGCCAGCAGCTTGAGGCAGCAGGGGATAGGCGAGCAGTACTTC. The encoded protein is CASSLRQQGIGEQYF.

On this clonotype itself: The limits of the CDR3 on the DNA are not certain, so only TCRdb's listed CDR3 is given. The chain links TRBV29-1 to TRBJ2-2; TRBD1 is the table's D call, not checked against the DNA. From germline, CDR1 is SQVTM and CDR2 ANQGSEA. The CDR3 is made up of 14 amino acids, end residues included. The CDR3 sequence: CSVGQGSNTGVPFF.

This clonotype was seen ten or more times. The chain combines TRBV10-2 with TRBJ2-5; TRBD1 matches at 8 bases. CDR3 length: 12 residues. Germline V gives CDR1 WSHSY, CDR2 SAAADI. With V trimmed by 7 bases and J by 4 bases, 2 bases remained unmatched. The DNA of the CDR3 is TGCGCCAGCAAAACAGGGGGAGAGACCCAGTACTTC. Encoded protein: CASKTGGETQYF.

As to this clonotype: This may stem from a read error, because a much larger clone lies one nucleotide away. The chain employs TRBV12-3 or TRBV12-4 and TRBJ1-1, with D perhaps matching TRBD1 (5 bases). Trimming stripped 2 bases from V and 4 bases from J, with 17 bases between. The CDR3 consists of 16 residues. CDR3 residues: CASSLWSLGGVTEAFF. The CDR3 coding sequence is TGTGCCAGCAGTTTATGGTCCCTAGGAGGGGTCACTGAAGCTTTCTTT.